These 5 T cell receptor beta chains share one sample of origin, sequenced in a study of T cell repertoires in cytomegalovirus infection. TCRdb called the reads again in MiXCR, with one record for every CDR3 protein. The sample carries approximately 500,000 distinct CDR3 sequences, approximately 17% recorded once. The sequencing input was CD8+ T cells from PBMCs. The receptors stem from a human donor in good health (CMV status not recorded). Some clones in this sample may be carry-over from other donors' samples.

This clonotype was picked up many times. V gene TRBV28 combines with J gene TRBJ2-7; D is undetermined. This CDR3 spans 13 amino acids. Trimming shortened V by 4 bases and J by 2 bases, and 9 bases separated the two germline ends. Germline-derived CDR1 and CDR2 are MDHEN and SYDVKM. The CDR3 is CASSWAEAYEQYF. The CDR3 coding sequence is TGTGCCAGCAGTTGGGCGGAAGCCTACGAGCAGTACTTC. Full variable domain (remainder filled in from reference TRBV28 and TRBJ2-7): DVKVTQSSRYLVKRTGEKVFLECVQDMDHENMFWYRQDPGLGLRLIYFSYDVKMKEKGDIPEGYSVSREKKERFSLILESASTNQTSMYLCASSWAEAYEQYFGPGTRLTVT.

This clonotype was counted many times. The chain employs TRBV7-9 and TRBJ2-1; 9 bases align to TRBD1. With 4 bases clipped from V and 5 bases from J, the junction kept 3 bases outside the gene matches. CDR3 length: 14 residues. The germline CDR1 and CDR2 sequences are SEHNR and FQNEAQ (reference sequence). CDR3 in amino acids: CASSYRDRDNEQFF. For the CDR3, the DNA is TGTGCCAGCAGCTACAGGGACAGGGACAATGAGCAGTTCTTC.

V gene TRBV9 combines with J gene TRBJ2-1; D unresolved. The germline V gene has CDR1 SGDLS and CDR2 YYNGEE. This CDR3 has 13 amino acids. V was cut by 4 bases and J by 7 bases, with 12 bases left in between. The CDR3 loop reads CASSTSTRNEQFF. In nucleotides, the CDR3 is TGTGCCAGCAGCACCTCGACAAGAAATGAGCAGTTCTTC. The full variable domain, with the rest looked up from reference TRBV9 and TRBJ2-1, is DSGVTQTPKHLITATGQRVTLRCSPRSGDLSVYWYQQSLDQGLQFLIQYYNGEERAKGNILERFSAQQFPDLHSELNLSSLELGDSALYFCASSTSTRNEQFFGPGTRLTVL.

This clonotype was seen a few times. The CDR3 DNA is TGTGCCAGCGGCAGGACAGGGGGGAACAAAGGGAATGAGCAGTTCTTC. Its translation is CASGRTGGNKGNEQFF. V usage is TRBV12-3 or TRBV12-4 and J usage is TRBJ2-1; 10 nucleotides line up with TRBD1. The ends lost 8 bases at V and 7 bases at J; junction bases unmatched: 14. The CDR3 sequence is 16 residues long.

As to this clonotype: A much larger clone sits a single nucleotide away, making a read error possible. Likely a read error: the CDR3 ends without its conserved phenylalanine or tryptophan. The chain joins TRBV6-1 to TRBJ2-7, with 13 bases lining up with TRBD2. From germline, CDR1 is MNHNS and CDR2 SASEGT. V was pared by 1 base and J by 5 bases, with 8 bases of the junction left unmatched. This CDR3 contains 17 residues. The DNA of the CDR3 is TGTGCCAGCAGTGAAGGGACTAGCGGGAGTATCCCCAACGAGCAGTACTTA. This encodes CASSEGTSGSIPNEQYL.